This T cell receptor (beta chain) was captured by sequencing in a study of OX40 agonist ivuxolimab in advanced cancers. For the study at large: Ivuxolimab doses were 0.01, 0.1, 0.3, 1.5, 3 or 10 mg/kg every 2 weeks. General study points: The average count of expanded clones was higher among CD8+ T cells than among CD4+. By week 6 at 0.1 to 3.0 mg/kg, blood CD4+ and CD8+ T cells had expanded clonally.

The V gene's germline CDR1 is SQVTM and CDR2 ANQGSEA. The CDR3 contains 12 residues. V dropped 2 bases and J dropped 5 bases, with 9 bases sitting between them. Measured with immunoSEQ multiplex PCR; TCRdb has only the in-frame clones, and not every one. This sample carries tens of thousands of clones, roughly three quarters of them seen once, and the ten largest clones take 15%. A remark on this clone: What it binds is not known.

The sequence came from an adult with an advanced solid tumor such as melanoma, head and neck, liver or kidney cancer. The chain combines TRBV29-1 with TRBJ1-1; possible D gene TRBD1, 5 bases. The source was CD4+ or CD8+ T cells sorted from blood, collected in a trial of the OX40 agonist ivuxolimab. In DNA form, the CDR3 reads TGCAGCGTTGAATGGGGGAGAACTGAAGCTTTCTTT. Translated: CSVEWGRTEAFF.